This passage covers 19 T cell receptor beta chains from one sample sequenced in a study of identical twins. Each CDR3 protein gets one entry after TCRdb re-called the 5' RACE reads with MiXCR. The sample holds 200,000 or so distinct CDR3 sequences, about 7.5% seen once. These data were also filed under a second study, of yellow fever vaccine responses in identical twins.

The sequencing sample was made of memory (CD45RO+) T cells sorted from blood. These receptors all stem from a woman younger than 35 in good health.

This clonotype was seen many times. This chain links TRBV12-3 or TRBV12-4 with TRBJ2-3; TRBD2 agrees at 11 bases. CDR3 length: 16 residues. V lost 7 bases, J lost 2 bases, and 8 bases stayed unmatched. The CDR3 loop reads CASNPTSGRVTDTQYF. The DNA for the CDR3 is TGTGCCAGCAACCCTACTAGCGGGAGAGTCACAGATACGCAGTATTTT.

A few counts support this clonotype. The CDR3 loop is CSARSGSKASGGRSRETQYF. The CDR3 DNA reads as TGCAGTGCTAGATCCGGGTCGAAGGCTAGCGGGGGGCGTAGTAGAGAGACCCAGTACTTC. This chain connects TRBV20-1 to TRBJ2-5; 11 nucleotides align to TRBD2. The ends lost 2 bases at V and 4 bases at J; junction bases unmatched: 21. The CDR3 runs to 20 residues. From germline, CDR1 is DFQATT and CDR2 SNEGSKA (reference sequence).

This clonotype was counted ten times or more. The chain couples TRBV15 to TRBJ2-7, with D possibly being TRBD1 (5 bases). The V end lost 0 bases, the J end lost 4 bases, and 13 bases lay between the germline ends. This CDR3 region has 15 residues. Germline V CDR1 and CDR2: LNHNV, YYDKDF (reference sequence). CDR3 bases: TGTGCCACCAGCAGAGACAGGGAAGGGCGGTACGAGCAGTACTTC. Its translation: CATSRDREGRYEQYF.

This clonotype has at least ten counts. The V and J genes are TRBV5-1 and TRBJ2-1, with 8 bases fitting TRBD1. This CDR3 is built from 15 residues. The ends lost 4 bases at V and 10 bases at J; junction bases unmatched: 13. CDR1 and CDR2 from the germline V gene are SGHRS and YFSETQ. The CDR3 sequence is CASSSYSYGQGEQFF. The CDR3 DNA reads as TGCGCCAGCAGCAGCTATTCATACGGACAGGGCGAGCAGTTCTTC.

This clonotype has more than one count but fewer than ten. The chain joins TRBV6-1 to TRBJ2-7; D is perhaps TRBD1 (6 bases). Trimming took off 6 bases at V and 3 bases at J, with 12 bases between the two ends. This CDR3 region has 13 residues. Per germline, CDR1 MNHNS and CDR2 SASEGT. CDR3 region: CASSKEQGYEQYF. The CDR3 nucleotides are TGTGCCAGCAGCAAGGAACAGGGCTACGAGCAGTACTTC.

The J gene is TRBJ2-5, the V gene TRBV7-9; D call uncertain. V lost 3 bases to trimming and J lost 1 base, with 9 bases between them. The germline V gene encodes CDR1 SEHNR and CDR2 FQNEAQ (reference sequence). The CDR3 covers 14 residues. This chain's CDR3 is CASSFAYPQETQYF. In DNA, the CDR3 is TGTGCCAGCAGCTTTGCCTATCCCCAAGAGACCCAGTACTTC.

In the case of this clonotype: Germline and junction disagree at one end, which may indicate a read error. The chain carries TRBV15 and TRBJ2-5; D is unresolved. The CDR3 length is 14 residues. The germline V gene encodes CDR1 LNHNV and CDR2 YYDKDF (reference sequence). CDR3 sequence reads: CVTSRLRAQETQYF. As DNA, the CDR3 is TGTGTCACCAGCAGGTTAAGGGCACAAGAGACCCAGTACTTC.

This clonotype was detected many times. The chain has TRBV7-9 and TRBJ2-7, with TRBD1 matching 12 bases. V was clipped by 2 bases and J by 6 bases; unmatched bases: 5. The CDR3 covers 15 residues. The germline gives CDR1 SEHNR, CDR2 FQNEAQ (reference sequence). DNA for the CDR3: TGTGCCAGCAGCTTATCGGGACAGGGGGCGGGCGAGCAGTACTTC. It yields the protein CASSLSGQGAGEQYF.

The V call is TRBV11-3, the J call TRBJ2-1, with D possibly called TRBD1 or TRBD2 (5 bases each). Germline V lookup: CDR1 SGHNT, CDR2 YENEEA. The CDR3 spans 15 residues. V gave up 1 base and J gave up 6 bases, with 13 bases separating them. This CDR3 is CASSLGGANSNEQFF. CDR3 in DNA: TGTGCCAGCAGCTTAGGAGGGGCGAATTCCAATGAGCAGTTCTTC.

J is TRBJ2-1 and V is TRBV28; 10 nucleotides align to TRBD2. CDR1 MDHEN and CDR2 SYDVKM come from the germline V gene. V shed 3 bases and J 8 bases; nucleotides not matched to a gene: 7. The CDR3 covers 15 residues. The DNA of the CDR3 is TGTGCCAGCAGTTTCTCGGCTAGCGGGAGCTATGAGCAGTTCTTC. Residues: CASSFSASGSYEQFF.

This clonotype has a count of ten or more. The CDR3 reads CASSTGTQAYEQYF. In DNA, the CDR3 is TGTGCCAGCAGTACGGGGACACAAGCTTACGAGCAGTACTTC. The chain links TRBV12-3 or TRBV12-4 to TRBJ2-7; weak D call: TRBD1 (6 bases). The CDR3 is made up of 14 amino acids. V was shortened by 5 bases and J by 4 bases, with 15 bases between the two germline ends.

The chain combines TRBV7-8 with TRBJ1-2; 9 bases line up with TRBD1. This CDR3 region has 15 residues. Germline V gene sequence: CDR1 SGHVS, CDR2 FQNEAQ. With V trimmed by 1 base and J by 5 bases, 5 bases remained unmatched. This CDR3 reads CASSLEQGAIYGYTF. The DNA for the CDR3 is TGTGCCAGCAGCTTAGAACAGGGGGCCATTTATGGCTACACCTTC.

In its sample, this clonotype was seen a few times. V and J are TRBV7-2 and TRBJ2-3; 8 bases agree with TRBD1. The germline V gene encodes CDR1 SGHTA and CDR2 FQGNSA. The CDR3 spans 15 residues. Trimming at V came to 1 base and at J to 7 bases, leaving 7 bases not matched to a gene. This CDR3 is CASSLEGQALNTQYF. In DNA, the CDR3 is TGTGCCAGCAGCTTAGAGGGACAGGCACTGAATACGCAGTATTTT.

This clonotype was seen a handful of times. V and J are TRBV30 and TRBJ2-1, with no clear D. V was shortened by 1 base and J by 5 bases, with 6 bases between the two germline ends. The CDR3 totals 12 residues. Germline V lookup: CDR1 GTSNPN, CDR2 SVGIG (reference sequence). This chain's CDR3 is CAWSGPDNEQFF. The CDR3 DNA sequence: TGTGCCTGGAGTGGACCCGACAATGAGCAGTTCTTC.

This clonotype was observed a few times. The chain couples TRBV6-1 to TRBJ2-7, with 12 bases matching TRBD1. V lost 6 bases to trimming and J lost 0 bases; unmatched junction nucleotides: 3. Germline CDR1 MNHNS, CDR2 SASEGT. This CDR3 comprises 15 residues. Written as DNA, the CDR3 is TGTGCCAGCAGGACGGGACAGGGGGCCTCCTACGAGCAGTACTTC. Its translation: CASRTGQGASYEQYF.

This clonotype was observed many times. This chain joins TRBV12-3 or TRBV12-4 and TRBJ2-7; either TRBD1 or TRBD2 may supply D (6 bases each). V was shortened by 3 bases and J by 7 bases, with 19 bases between the two germline ends. CDR3 length: 15 amino acids. CDR3 amino acids: CASSFGGLSRGEQYF. The CDR3 DNA is TGTGCCAGCAGTTTTGGGGGGCTTAGCCGGGGAGAGCAGTACTTC.

This clonotype has a handful of counts. The chain recombines TRBV29-1 with TRBJ1-1; D unclear. Germline V gene lookup returns CDR1 SQVTM and CDR2 ANQGSEA. The CDR3 covers 14 residues. Written as DNA, the CDR3 is TGCACCCCTGTCAGGTCCCTCGGCGGCACTGAAGCTTTCTTT. Its translation: CTPVRSLGGTEAFF.

The V and J genes are TRBV29-1 and TRBJ1-3; D call uncertain. CDR3 length equals 14 residues. V was shortened by 4 bases and J by 1 base, with 11 bases between the two germline ends. In germline, CDR1 is SQVTM, CDR2 ANQGSEA. This chain's CDR3 is CSVAGSSSGNTIYF. The CDR3, as DNA: TGCAGCGTTGCGGGATCCTCGTCTGGAAACACCATATATTTT.

This clonotype was detected many times. The chain carries TRBV20-1 and TRBJ2-7; D remains unclear. This CDR3 has 17 residues. Germline V CDR1 and CDR2: DFQATT, SNEGSKA (reference sequence). Trimming removed 2 bases at V and 4 bases at J, with 24 bases between. CDR3 sequence reads: CSARKGKITEKQYEQYF. The CDR3 region has the DNA TGCAGTGCTAGAAAGGGAAAAATTACGGAGAAGCAATACGAGCAGTACTTC.